The clone carrying this T cell receptor (beta chain) was observed many times. Primers used for first-strand cDNA, a TRAV- and TRBV-specific set, covered both alpha and beta chains. Amplification of TCRs used a constant-region primer and V-primer adapter for around 20 PCR cycles. Each CDR3 protein gets one entry after TCRdb re-called the reads with MiXCR. The data contain approximately 84,000 distinct CDR3 sequences, around a sixth of them singletons. These data are taken from a study of low-dose radiotherapy and immunotherapy resistance in tumors. Across the study: Patients of Cohort 1 had 0.5 Gy fractions every 2 weeks, which summed to 6.5 Gy.

Time point meaning: after trial treatment. Regarding treatment: LDRT plus nivolumab, ipilimumab, low-dose cyclophosphamide and aspirin (RACIN trial). Eligibility required advanced solid tumors lacking tumor-infiltrating lymphocytes. V lost 10 bases and J lost 5; bases outside the gene matches: 10. Germline assignment: CDR1 KGHDR and CDR2 SFDVKD. This CDR3 region has 14 residues. The clonotype comes from a male donor with prostate cancer. The sample in question was PBMCs, obtained after low-dose radiotherapy plus immunotherapy. This chain joins TRBV24-1 and TRBJ2-5, with 9 bases matching TRBD1. The DNA for the CDR3 is TGTGCCACGAATAGGGGACAGGGAGACGAGACCCAGTACTTC. Its protein is CATNRGQGDETQYF.